Below are 23 T cell receptor beta chains sequenced from a single sample in a study of OX40 agonist ivuxolimab in advanced cancers. Sequenced by immunoSEQ multiplex PCR; TCRdb stores in-frame clones only, minus some. The data contain about 62,000 clones, 70% to 80% of them singletons. The source material was CD4+ or CD8+ T cells sorted from blood, sampled in a trial of the OX40 agonist ivuxolimab. These receptors came from an adult with an advanced solid tumor such as melanoma, head and neck, liver or kidney cancer.

This chain connects TRBV2 to TRBJ2-7, with 9 bases lining up with TRBD1. Germline V gene data show CDR1 as SNHLY and CDR2 as FYNNEI. The CDR3 totals 14 residues. V dropped 7 bases and J dropped 1; count of bases not matched to a gene: 5. CDR3 sequence: CASTPTGGSYEQYF. The DNA for the CDR3 is TGTGCCAGCACTCCGACAGGGGGATCCTACGAGCAGTACTTC. Looking up the rest from reference TRBV2 and TRBJ2-7 gives the full variable domain: EPEVTQTPSHQVTQMGQEVILRCVPISNHLYFYWYRQILGQKVEFLVSFYNNEISEKSEIFDDQFSVERPDGSNFTLKIRSTKLEDSAMYFCASTPTGGSYEQYFGPGTRLTVT.

This clone has only one observation. The chain recombines TRBV10-3 with TRBJ2-5, with D possibly being TRBD1 or TRBD2 (5 bases each). This CDR3 is 15 amino acids long. Germline loops: CDR1 ENHRY, CDR2 SYGVKD. V was trimmed by 4 bases and J by 1 base, leaving 13 bases between them. CDR3 coding DNA: TGTGCCATCAGTGCCCGGGACCCCACCCAAGAGACCCAGTACTTC. Encoded protein: CAISARDPTQETQYF.

The rearrangement links TRBV5-1 to TRBJ2-3; no clear D gene. V lost 4 bases and J lost 0, with 9 bases in between. The CDR3 contains 14 residues. The germline V gene has CDR1 SGHRS and CDR2 YFSETQ. The CDR3: CASSIVYSTDTQYF. The CDR3 DNA follows: TGCGCCAGCAGCATCGTTTATAGCACAGATACGCAGTATTTT. Full variable domain (rest looked up from reference TRBV5-1 and TRBJ2-3): KAGVTQTPRYLIKTRGQQVTLSCSPISGHRSVSWYQQTPGQGLQFLFEYFSETQRNKGNFPGRFSGRQFSNSRSEMNVSTLELGDSALYLCASSIVYSTDTQYFGPGTRLTVL.

This clone was recorded at least ten times. The V and J genes are TRBV5-1 and TRBJ2-7, with D perhaps TRBD1 (6 bases). The CDR3 has 16 amino acids. Trimming left V 0 bases short and J 0 bases short, with 13 bases between. Looked up from germline, CDR1 is SGHRS and CDR2 is YFSETQ. Written as DNA, the CDR3 is TGCGCCAGCAGCTTGGAGGGGGATATATACTCCTACGAGCAGTACTTC. Protein product: CASSLEGDIYSYEQYF.

This clone was counted a few times. The V and J genes are TRBV7-9 and TRBJ1-3, with 8 bases lining up with TRBD1. CDR1 and CDR2 from the germline V gene are SEHNR and FQNEAQ (reference sequence). V lost 1 base, J lost 0 bases, and 5 bases stayed unmatched. The length of the CDR3 is 17 residues. The chain's CDR3 is CASSLVVGTGSGNTIYF. The CDR3 DNA follows: TGTGCCAGCAGCTTAGTAGTCGGGACAGGCTCTGGAAACACCATATATTTT.

This clone was found once. This chain joins TRBV2 and TRBJ2-7; D gene ambiguous. The germline CDR1 and CDR2 sequences are SNHLY and FYNNEI. The CDR3 has 13 residues. V dropped 6 bases and J dropped 2 bases, with 11 bases sitting between them. The CDR3 protein is CASRPLGTYEQYF. The CDR3 DNA reads TGTGCCAGCAGGCCCCTCGGCACCTACGAGCAGTACTTC.

This rearrangement joins TRBV5-4 to TRBJ2-3, with D unclear. Trimming removed 1 base at V and 0 bases at J, with 12 bases between. This CDR3 has 16 amino acids. Looked up from germline, CDR1 is SGHNT and CDR2 is YYREEE (reference sequence). The CDR3 reads CASSLSAVSSTDTQYF. In DNA, the CDR3 is TGTGCCAGCAGCTTGAGTGCGGTTTCTAGCACAGATACGCAGTATTTT.

The rearrangement joins TRBV5-8 to TRBJ2-6; D ambiguous. Germline V CDR1 and CDR2: SGHTS, YDEGEE. CDR3 length: 14 residues. Trimming removed 6 bases at V and 0 bases at J, with 7 bases between. The CDR3 reads CASTPGSGANVLTF. The CDR3 nucleotides read TGTGCCAGCACCCCCGGCTCTGGGGCCAACGTCCTGACTTTC. The complete variable domain, with remaining parts taken from reference TRBV5-8 and TRBJ2-6, reads EAGVTQSPTHLIKTRGQQATLRCSPISGHTSVYWYQQALGLGLQFLLWYDEGEERNRGNFPPRFSGRQFPNYSSELNVNALELEDSALYLCASTPGSGANVLTFGAGSRLTVL.

This clone was counted only a few times. The chain employs TRBV27 and TRBJ2-7; 11 nucleotides match TRBD2. Germline V gene lookup returns CDR1 MNHEY and CDR2 SMNVEV (reference sequence). The CDR3 extends over 18 amino acids. The junction had 18 bases not matched to a gene; V was cut back by 4 bases and J by 7 bases. The DNA for the CDR3 is TGTGCCAGCAGTTCCGCGACTAGCGGGACCTCTTTAATGGAAGAGCAGTACTTC. This encodes CASSSATSGTSLMEEQYF.

Here the CDR3 DNA reads TGCGCCAGCTCCCCGTTTGTCGGGGGGGGTTACGAGCAGTACTTC. It yields the protein CASSPFVGGGYEQYF. The chain joins TRBV4-3 to TRBJ2-7; 8 nucleotides align to TRBD2. In germline, CDR1 is LGHNA, CDR2 YSLEER. V shed 8 bases and J 4 bases; nucleotides not matched to a gene: 13. This CDR3 is 15 amino acids long.

In its sample, this clone was seen a few times. The chain has TRBV5-8 and TRBJ2-3; 8 bases map to TRBD1. Looked up from germline, CDR1 is SGHTS and CDR2 is YDEGEE. The J segment lost 1 base and the V segment lost 4 bases, leaving 5 bases of the junction unmatched. The CDR3 sequence is 15 residues long. CDR3 residues: CASSRETGGTDTQYF. The CDR3 DNA is TGTGCCAGCAGCCGCGAGACAGGGGGCACAGATACGCAGTATTTT.

This clone was observed a few times. The gene calls are TRBV4-3 and TRBJ2-5; 10 bases align to TRBD1. V trimming: 1 base; J trimming: 5 bases; junction bases outside the gene matches: 10. This CDR3 has 17 amino acids. Germline CDR1 is LGHNA and CDR2 is YSLEER. Here the CDR3 DNA reads TGCGCCAGCAGCCAAGGACTGACAGGGGGCTTTGGGGAGACCCAGTACTTC. This codes for CASSQGLTGGFGETQYF.

J is TRBJ2-3 and V is TRBV5-8, with 12 bases aligning to TRBD2. Germline CDR1 and CDR2: SGHTS and YDEGEE. CDR3 length: 15 residues. V shed 4 bases and J 14 bases; nucleotides not matched to a gene: 14. This chain's CDR3 is CASSGGLAGLLQLYF. CDR3 DNA: TGTGCCAGCAGCGGGGGACTAGCGGGCCTGCTACAGTTGTATTTT.

This clone was counted only a few times. V and J are TRBV10-3 and TRBJ2-7, with unresolved D. Germline-derived CDR1 and CDR2 are ENHRY and SYGVKD. The V and J ends lost 1 base and 0 bases respectively, with 7 bases between them. The CDR3 is made up of 14 amino acids. Here the CDR3 DNA reads TGTGCCATCAGTGAGTTGGGCAGCTCCTACGAGCAGTACTTC. Its translation is CAISELGSSYEQYF.

This chain joins TRBV28 and TRBJ1-1, with D perhaps matching TRBD1 (6 bases). The V end was cut by 7 bases, the J end by 4 bases, with 25 bases between. Per the germline V gene, CDR1 is MDHEN and CDR2 is SYDVKM. The length of the CDR3 is 17 residues. The CDR3: CASTKAGALRGGTEAFF. The CDR3 bases are TGTGCCAGCACGAAGGCAGGAGCCTTAAGGGGGGGCACTGAAGCTTTCTTT.

This chain connects TRBV19 to TRBJ1-2; a possible D gene is TRBD1 (6 bases). V was clipped by 2 bases and J by 5 bases, with 15 bases between them. Germline values: CDR1 LNHDA, CDR2 SQIVND (reference sequence). CDR3 length: 15 amino acids. CDR3 region: CASSIYPGAPYGYTF. DNA of the CDR3: TGTGCCAGTAGTATATATCCAGGGGCTCCTTATGGCTACACCTTC.

This chain links TRBV7-3 with TRBJ2-7; 7 bases align to TRBD1. The CDR3 has 15 residues. The germline gives CDR1 SGHTA, CDR2 FQGTGA. The V and J ends lost 5 bases and 1 base, in that order; junction bases with no gene match: 8. The CDR3 sequence is CASSPSPDRSYEQYF. The CDR3 coding sequence is TGTGCCAGCAGCCCGAGTCCGGACAGGTCCTACGAGCAGTACTTC.

V usage is TRBV6-1 and J usage is TRBJ1-5, with TRBD1 as a possible D gene (5 bases). In germline, CDR1 is MNHNS, CDR2 SASEGT. The CDR3 length is 16 residues. With 1 base removed from V and 6 bases from J, the gap between germline ends came to 16 bases. CDR3 protein: CASSEGRSGLFQPQHF. The CDR3 DNA is TGTGCCAGCAGTGAAGGTCGGTCAGGGCTTTTTCAGCCCCAGCATTTT.

J is TRBJ2-4 and V is TRBV19; TRBD2 matches at 8 bases. This CDR3 has 16 amino acids. Germline V gene sequence: CDR1 LNHDA, CDR2 SQIVND (reference sequence). V was clipped by 7 bases and J by 3 bases; unmatched bases: 11. The CDR3 spells CASTTGGKGVKNIQYF. The CDR3 nucleotides are TGTGCCAGTACAACGGGGGGGAAAGGGGTCAAAAACATTCAGTACTTC.

The rearrangement joins TRBV6-5 to TRBJ2-7, with D perhaps given as TRBD1 or TRBD2 (5 bases each). The V gene's germline CDR1 is MNHEY and CDR2 SVGAGI. This CDR3 is built from 14 residues. Trimming removed 6 bases at V and 2 bases at J, with 14 bases between. CDR3 region: CASRGEWSAYEQYF. The CDR3 bases are TGTGCCAGCAGGGGGGAGTGGTCCGCCTACGAGCAGTACTTC.

The chain links TRBV7-8 to TRBJ2-1; D gene ambiguous. Germline-derived CDR1 and CDR2 are SGHVS and FQNEAQ. Trimming left V 0 bases short and J 4 bases short, with 10 bases between. There are 15 residues in the CDR3. CDR3 in amino acids: CASSLALGAYNEQFF. Here the CDR3 DNA reads TGTGCCAGCAGCTTAGCGTTAGGAGCATACAATGAGCAGTTCTTC.

V gene TRBV4-3 combines with J gene TRBJ2-1; TRBD2 agrees at 12 bases. Trimming took 0 bases from V and 1 from J; bases not matched to a gene: 4. CDR1 is LGHNA and CDR2 is YSLEER in the germline V gene. CDR3 length: 18 residues. CDR3 nucleotide sequence: TGCGCCAGCAGCCAAGATCCCGGGACTAGCGGGTCCTACAATGAGCAGTTCTTC. It specifies CASSQDPGTSGSYNEQFF.

V gene TRBV20-1 combines with J gene TRBJ2-3; the match to TRBD2 covers 8 bases. Trimming removed 5 bases from V and 8 bases from J; junction bases left unmatched: 3. Germline lookup yields CDR1 DFQATT and CDR2 SNEGSKA (reference sequence). The CDR3 is 11 residues long. This chain's CDR3 is CSAEAGVTQYF. In DNA, the CDR3 is TGCAGTGCTGAAGCGGGAGTTACGCAGTATTTT.